This TCR beta chain was captured by sequencing in a study of blood T cell repertoires in COVID-19. The V gene lost 1 base and the J gene lost 5 bases, with 8 bases spanning the gap. Germline values: CDR1 SGHDN, CDR2 FVKESK. The CDR3 covers 13 residues. Adults between roughly 18 and 90 years of age took part from 20 to 25 US areas. Cohorts were based on clinical histories the participants reported. Profiled with immunoSEQ multiplex PCR; TCRdb holds only in-frame clones, not every one. The sample yields about 230,000 clones, roughly 90% seen once. The source is a woman younger than 45 with acute COVID-19. The material sequenced was PBMCs or T cells enriched from blood (not recorded which). This chain joins TRBV14 and TRBJ1-1, with D maybe TRBD1 (6 bases). CDR3 amino acids: CASSQGRGTEAFF. The CDR3 DNA is TGTGCCAGCAGCCAAGGCAGGGGAACTGAAGCTTTCTTT.